Listed below are T cell receptor beta chains from one sample, sequenced in a study of T cells after yellow fever vaccination. TCRdb analysed the 5' RACE reads with MiXCR anew, one entry per CDR3 protein. The top ten clones hold 10% to 15% of a sample with fewer than 35,000 distinct CDR3 sequences, about 11% of them seen once. Sequenced here: PBMCs, either bulk or a sorted T-cell subset (CD4+, CD8+, memory, or dextramer-sorted; not recorded which), sampled around 14 days after the first yellow fever vaccination. These receptor sequences come from a man younger than 30 who received the YFV17D yellow fever vaccine. The conserved cysteine and the conserved F or W are not part of the CDR3 here.

TRBV28 13 ASSSLLSGFGELF
TRBV7-2 13 ASRPHLASRSEQY
TRBV3-1 12 ASSLDRGMSGYT
TRBV6-1 12 ASSPRVSGNTIY
TRBV6-6 15 ASIDAVGEGALRPQH
TRBV5-1 12 ASSSGGYTGELF
TRBV7-9 14 ASSPRDGANTGELF
TRBV5-6 12 ASGPGLLAGELF
TRBV29-1 11 SVGTGGYNEQF
TRBV9 9 ASSDRQEQF
TRBV7-2 12 ASSRGGAYNEQF